This is a list of T cell receptor beta chains from one sample in a study of breast tumors, draining lymph nodes, adjacent tissues. Via MiXCR, TCRdb re-called the multiplex PCR reads, giving one row per CDR3 protein. The sample gives roughly 260,000 distinct CDR3 sequences, over 25% of which show up once; about 1.2% is in the top ten. Sequenced: axillary lymph node tissue. These receptors originate from a female donor with breast cancer. Some clones in this sample may be carry-over from other donors' samples. Each CDR3 is given with its conserved first and last residue. The D gene is left open where the match is weak. Expanded clones get a size class; other rows say once, few or many, or leave the size out.

v_call	clone_size	j_call	d_call	cdr3_aa	cdr3_nt
TRBV4-1	many	TRBJ2-7	.	CASSQEGSNEQYF	TGCGCCAGCAGCCAAGAGGGGTCCAACGAGCAGTACTTC
TRBV27	.	TRBJ2-3	TRBD1	CASGPGGREDTQYF	TGTGCCAGCGGACCAGGGGGCAGAGAAGATACGCAGTATTTT
TRBV30	.	TRBJ2-2	.	CGAGREAGELFF	TGTGGTGCCGGGAGAGAGGCCGGGGAGCTGTTTTTT
TRBV12-3/TRBV12-4	few	TRBJ1-1	.	CASSFYGNTEAFF	TGTGCCAGCAGTTTTTATGGGAACACTGAAGCTTTCTTT
TRBV19	many	TRBJ1-5	.	CASSISISNQPQHF	TGTGCCAGTAGTATTTCTATAAGCAATCAGCCCCAGCATTTT
TRBV6-6	many	TRBJ2-1	TRBD1	CASSTDRGPLYNEQFF	TGTGCCAGCAGTACCGACAGGGGGCCACTTTACAATGAGCAGTTCTTC
TRBV20-1	.	TRBJ2-7	.	CSARDRGFQAEQYF	TGCAGTGCTAGAGATAGAGGGTTCCAGGCGGAGCAGTACTTC
TRBV28	few	TRBJ2-7	TRBD2	CGTKIAGGSYEQYF	TGTGGTACAAAAATAGCGGGAGGGAGCTACGAGCAGTACTTC
TRBV27	once	TRBJ1-1	TRBD1	CASSLGTGAEAFF	TGTGCCAGCAGTCTCGGGACAGGAGCTGAAGCTTTCTTT
TRBV5-5	many	TRBJ1-2	.	CASSETVFYGYTF	TGTGCCAGCAGCGAGACAGTTTTCTATGGCTACACCTTC
TRBV24-1	many	TRBJ2-1	TRBD2	CATSDMSGTNNEQFF	TGTGCCACCAGTGATATGAGCGGGACCAACAATGAGCAGTTCTTC
TRBV5-5	many	TRBJ1-6	TRBD1	CASSRTGSFYNSPLHF	TGTGCCAGCAGCCGGACAGGGAGCTTTTATAATTCACCCCTCCACTTT
TRBV24-1	.	TRBJ1-6	.	CATSDHIRGSPLHF	TGTGCCACCAGTGACCATATAAGGGGTTCACCCCTCCACTTT
TRBV27	few	TRBJ2-7	TRBD2	CASSLEGLAEYEQYF	TGTGCCAGCAGTTTAGAGGGACTAGCGGAGTACGAGCAGTACTTC
TRBV29-1	.	TRBJ2-6	.	CSVGDNSGANVLTF	TGCAGCGTTGGGGACAACTCTGGGGCCAACGTCCTGACTTTC
TRBV4-1	.	TRBJ1-5	.	CASSHPGGQPQHF	TGCGCCAGCAGCCATCCCGGGGGTCAGCCCCAGCATTTT